This T cell receptor beta chain originates from a study of siplizumab effects on memory and regulatory T cells. The V end lost 0 bases, the J end lost 4 bases, and 15 bases lay between the germline ends. Germline loops: CDR1 MNHEY, CDR2 SVGAGI. The CDR3 length is 16 residues. Responder and stimulator cells in the mixed lymphocyte reaction were cultured together for roughly 6 days at 37°C. Roughly 100,000 TCR templates were assayed per sample. Generated by immunoSEQ multiplex PCR, the TCRdb table keeps only in-frame clones and is missing some. The sample consists of 20,000 or so clones, about 40% of them appearing once. This clone was counted a few times. Its antigen remains unknown.

This TCR was recovered from a human donor in good health; the cells came from an allogeneic mixed lymphocyte reaction. Some clones in this sample may be carry-over from other donors' samples. Material: CFSE-low (dividing) CD4+ T cells sorted from an allogeneic mixed lymphocyte reaction. The chain combines TRBV6-5 with TRBJ2-5, with D perhaps being TRBD1 or TRBD2 (5 bases each). CDR3 nucleotide sequence: TGTGCCAGCAGTTACTCGCAGGGTACTAGAGGAGAGACCCAGTACTTC. Its translation: CASSYSQGTRGETQYF.